Below, 22 T cell receptor beta chains from the same sample are listed, as sequenced in a study of T cells in Graves' hyperthyroidism and ophthalmopathy. Template material for amplifying TCR beta CDR3 regions consisted of RNA transcripts. TCR CDR3 underwent first-round RT-PCR with the HTBI primer set. TCRdb itself ran the multiplex PCR reads through MiXCR, one entry per CDR3 protein. This table holds a few hundred thousand distinct CDR3 sequences, about 15% found once. Material for sequencing was blood. The receptors derive from a woman in her late teens or twenties with Graves' hyperthyroidism.

There are many counts of this clonotype. The rearrangement uses TRBV20-1 and TRBJ1-2, with 9 bases lining up with TRBD1. This CDR3 is 16 amino acids long. The J segment lost 4 bases and the V segment lost 1 base, leaving 10 bases of the junction unmatched. Germline V gene lookup returns CDR1 DFQATT and CDR2 SNEGSKA (reference sequence). DNA for the CDR3: TGCAGTGCTAGAGGGGGCGGGGACAGGGTTGCCTATGGCTACACCTTC. Its translation: CSARGGGDRVAYGYTF.

This rearrangement joins TRBV24-1 to TRBJ2-1; D tentatively fits TRBD1 or TRBD2 (5 bases each). CDR3 length: 15 residues. The germline V gene encodes CDR1 KGHDR and CDR2 SFDVKD. V was cut by 3 bases and J by 3 bases, with 11 bases left in between. The CDR3 DNA reads as TGTGCCACCAGTGATCCGGGACGTAACTACAATGAGCAGTTCTTC. It encodes CATSDPGRNYNEQFF.

Turning to this clonotype: One end of the junction is discordant with germline, which a read error may explain. The chain carries TRBV12-5 and TRBJ1-3; TRBD1 matches 10 bases. Germline lookup yields CDR1 LGHNT and CDR2 FRNRAP. This CDR3 has 15 residues. The CDR3 here is CTSARTGGSGNTIYF. The CDR3, as DNA: TGTACTAGTGCCCGGACAGGGGGCTCTGGAAACACCATATATTTT.

The rearrangement links TRBV29-1 to TRBJ1-1; D is unresolved. This CDR3 is 11 amino acids long. Trimming cost V 5 bases and J 1 base, with 5 bases left between them. Germline-derived CDR1 and CDR2 are SQVTM and ANQGSEA. The CDR3 is CSVSGNTEAFF. Written as DNA, the CDR3 is TGCAGCGTTTCAGGGAACACTGAAGCTTTCTTT.

This clonotype was detected many times. The chain is built from TRBV6-1 and TRBJ1-1; TRBD1 is a possible D gene (6 bases). This CDR3 is built from 15 residues. CDR1 and CDR2 from the germline V gene are MNHNS and SASEGT. V was shortened by 6 bases and J by 3 bases, with 17 bases between the two germline ends. CDR3 residues: CASRIQGGADTEAFF. Written as DNA, the CDR3 is TGTGCCAGCAGAATCCAAGGGGGGGCCGACACTGAAGCTTTCTTT.

This clonotype has only a few counts. The chain combines TRBV27 with TRBJ2-5; 9 positions agree with TRBD2. The CDR3 covers 19 residues. Per germline, CDR1 MNHEY and CDR2 SMNVEV (reference sequence). With 5 bases clipped from V and 5 bases from J, the junction kept 21 bases outside the gene matches. CDR3 coding DNA: TGTGCCAGCAGTCTATACACAGGGGTCGGTAGCGGGAGACAGGAGACCCAGTACTTC. Protein product: CASSLYTGVGSGRQETQYF.

In this sample, this clonotype turned up many times. This rearrangement joins TRBV18 to TRBJ2-7, with D hard to call. CDR1 KGHSH and CDR2 LQKENI come from the germline V gene. The CDR3 is 13 residues long. With 2 bases removed from V and 5 bases from J, the gap between germline ends came to 10 bases. The DNA of the CDR3 is TGTGCCAGCTCACCAAATACCATGGACGAGCAGTACGTC. Amino acid sequence: CASSPNTMDEQYV.

This clonotype appeared many times. The gene calls are TRBV11-3 and TRBJ2-1; 13 bases are a match to TRBD2. V lost 5 bases to trimming and J lost 4 bases; unmatched junction nucleotides: 8. The CDR3 has 17 amino acids. Germline loops: CDR1 SGHNT, CDR2 YENEEA. This CDR3 is CASSPRTSGRVYNEQFF. The CDR3 DNA sequence: TGTGCCAGCAGCCCGAGGACTAGCGGGAGAGTATACAATGAGCAGTTCTTC.

This clonotype occurred many times. This chain links TRBV30 with TRBJ1-1; D is unresolved. Germline CDR1 and CDR2: GTSNPN and SVGIG (reference sequence). The CDR3 totals 14 residues. V lost 1 base, J lost 7 bases, and 16 bases lay in between. CDR3 bases: TGTGCCTGGAGTGGAAAAACAGCCAAATATGAAGCTTTCTTT. The encoded protein is CAWSGKTAKYEAFF.

This clonotype was detected ten times or more. The V gene is TRBV19, the J gene TRBJ2-7; 14 bases are shared with TRBD2. Germline V lookup: CDR1 LNHDA, CDR2 SQIVND (reference sequence). V shed 0 bases, J shed 0 bases, and the junction held 7 bases outside the gene matches. The CDR3 has 19 residues. The chain's CDR3 is CASSIDGTSGRDFSYEQYF. The CDR3 bases are TGTGCCAGTAGTATAGATGGGACTAGCGGGAGAGACTTCTCCTACGAGCAGTACTTC.

This clonotype was found many times. The gene calls are TRBV2 and TRBJ1-6; D remains unclear. Germline-derived CDR1 and CDR2 are SNHLY and FYNNEI. Trimming shortened V by 6 bases and J by 0 bases, and 18 bases separated the two germline ends. The CDR3 sequence is 18 residues long. The CDR3 is CASRSDKVKSSYNSPLHF. The CDR3 nucleotides are TGTGCCAGCAGGTCCGACAAGGTCAAGAGCTCCTATAATTCACCCCTCCACTTT.

This clonotype was recorded at least ten times. The J gene is TRBJ2-7, the V gene TRBV5-1; D unresolved. The V end was cut by 2 bases, the J end by 2 bases, with 11 bases between. The CDR3 has 14 amino acids. Per germline, CDR1 SGHRS and CDR2 YFSETQ. The CDR3 loop reads CASSFGLGTYEQYF. The CDR3 DNA sequence: TGCGCCAGCAGCTTTGGCCTAGGGACCTACGAGCAGTACTTC.

This clonotype was seen many times. The gene calls are TRBV27 and TRBJ2-3; 15 bases agree with TRBD2. Trimming at V came to 3 bases and at J to 6 bases, leaving 7 bases not matched to a gene. The CDR3 length is 17 residues. CDR1 MNHEY and CDR2 SMNVEV come from the germline V gene (reference sequence). CDR3 region: CASSFRTSGRARDTQYF. In nucleotides, the CDR3 is TGTGCCAGCAGTTTCCGGACTAGCGGGAGGGCGAGGGATACGCAGTATTTT.

This clonotype appeared many times. The genes are TRBV12-3 or TRBV12-4 and TRBJ1-1, with D possibly matching TRBD1 (5 bases). This CDR3 region has 16 residues. Trimming stripped 7 bases from V and 0 bases from J, with 18 bases between. The CDR3 region has the DNA TGTGCCAGCATGGGGCCAAACCGGGGGATGAACACTGAAGCTTTCTTT. It yields the protein CASMGPNRGMNTEAFF.

In its sample, this clonotype was seen many times. V usage is TRBV3-1 and J usage is TRBJ2-5, with D perhaps TRBD2 (6 bases). Germline values: CDR1 LGHDT, CDR2 YNNKEL (reference sequence). The length of the CDR3 is 16 residues. V lost 1 base to trimming and J lost 2 bases, with 14 bases between them. CDR3 protein: CASSQAAPGLQETQYF. The CDR3 region has the DNA TGTGCCAGCAGCCAAGCAGCTCCGGGACTTCAAGAGACCCAGTACTTC.

This clonotype was seen only a few times. V usage is TRBV24-1 and J usage is TRBJ1-1; TRBD1 matches at 7 bases. Germline CDR1 reads KGHDR; CDR2 reads SFDVKD. The CDR3 has 13 amino acids. With 7 bases clipped from V and 7 bases from J, the junction kept 8 bases outside the gene matches. CDR3 in amino acids: CATRQTGEGEAFF. The CDR3 nucleotides read TGTGCCACCAGACAAACAGGGGAAGGTGAAGCTTTCTTT.

The chain links TRBV27 to TRBJ1-2; weak D call: TRBD1 (5 bases). Trimming stripped 2 bases from V and 6 bases from J, with 10 bases between. Germline V gene lookup returns CDR1 MNHEY and CDR2 SMNVEV (reference sequence). CDR3 length: 13 residues. The CDR3 protein is CASSLRMGDGYTF. The CDR3 nucleotides read TGTGCCAGCAGTTTAAGAATGGGGGATGGCTACACCTTC.

This clonotype was counted at least ten times. This chain uses TRBV30 with TRBJ2-1; 11 bases map to TRBD2. V lost 3 bases to trimming and J lost 4 bases; unmatched junction nucleotides: 2. This CDR3 contains 14 residues. Germline values: CDR1 GTSNPN, CDR2 SVGIG (reference sequence). CDR3 loop: CAWSGTSGYNEQFF. CDR3 coding DNA: TGTGCCTGGAGCGGGACTAGCGGATACAATGAGCAGTTCTTC.

This clonotype has at least ten counts. The chain combines TRBV30 with TRBJ2-5; tentative D call: TRBD2 (6 bases). Per germline, CDR1 GTSNPN and CDR2 SVGIG (reference sequence). Trimming pared 8 bases from V and 4 bases from J, leaving 17 bases between. CDR3 length equals 13 residues. CDR3 coding DNA: TGTGCCAGAGGACGGGAGAGGAGAGAGACCCAGTACTTC. Protein product: CARGRERRETQYF.

The sample holds a few counts of this clonotype. The chain joins TRBV27 to TRBJ1-1; possible D gene TRBD1, 6 bases. Looked up from germline, CDR1 is MNHEY and CDR2 is SMNVEV (reference sequence). V lost 6 bases to trimming and J lost 4 bases, with 12 bases between them. The CDR3 loop spans 13 amino acids. The CDR3 nucleotides read TGTGCCAGCAGCCCACAGGGTACCACTGAAGCTTTCTTT. It translates to CASSPQGTTEAFF.

This clonotype showed up just a few times. V gene TRBV6-2 or TRBV6-3 combines with J gene TRBJ2-2; either TRBD1 or TRBD2 may fit D (5 bases each). Looked up from germline, CDR1 is MNHEY and CDR2 is SVGEGT. V dropped 5 bases and J dropped 5 bases, with 15 bases sitting between them. The CDR3 has 15 residues. The CDR3 sequence: CASSRGPLVTGELFF. The CDR3 coding sequence is TGTGCCAGCAGTCGGGGCCCCTTGGTAACCGGGGAGCTGTTTTTT.

This clonotype occurred many times. The chain joins TRBV10-3 to TRBJ1-4; D is possibly TRBD1 (5 bases). Germline V gene sequence: CDR1 ENHRY, CDR2 SYGVKD. Trimming removed 3 bases from V and 12 bases from J, with 14 bases in between. The CDR3 covers 13 residues. This CDR3 is CAISEIRGQELFF. Written as DNA, the CDR3 is TGTGCCATCAGTGAAATAAGGGGCCAAGAACTGTTTTTT.